The entry below gives a single TCR beta chain sequence along with its context. Its target is unknown. Sequencing used cDNA as its template, made by extracting RNA and reverse transcribing it. Data came from immunoSEQ multiplex PCR; TCRdb stores just in-frame clones and leaves some out. The top ten hold roughly 1.5% of the sample, which has about 220,000 clones, less than 75% seen once. This specimen belongs to a study of CD8+ T cells in alopecia areata. General study results and limits: Lesional tissue from the scalp (especially in alopecia totalis/universalis) showed higher clonality than normal scalp. There were many expanded lesional clones persisting in scalp and blood during tofacitinib. Against the mouse data, patients shared TCRs less clearly, possibly for HLA reasons. Tofacitinib delivered significant drops in scalp clonality and in expanded CD8+ clones among the top 100.

The treatment is: oral pan-JAK inhibitor, 5-10 mg twice daily. The receptor comes from a human donor with alopecia areata. The sample here was CD4+ T cells sorted from blood, taken at week 4, from a patient treated with tofacitinib.

The CDR3 protein is CAWSQTGLYQETQYF. The CDR3 DNA is TGTGCCTGGAGTCAGACAGGCCTATACCAAGAGACCCAGTACTTC. This chain connects TRBV30 to TRBJ2-5, with TRBD1 as a possible D gene (6 bases). This CDR3 contains 15 residues. CDR1 and CDR2 (germline): GTSNPN, SVGIG (reference sequence). Trimming took off 2 bases at V and 0 bases at J, with 13 bases between the two ends.